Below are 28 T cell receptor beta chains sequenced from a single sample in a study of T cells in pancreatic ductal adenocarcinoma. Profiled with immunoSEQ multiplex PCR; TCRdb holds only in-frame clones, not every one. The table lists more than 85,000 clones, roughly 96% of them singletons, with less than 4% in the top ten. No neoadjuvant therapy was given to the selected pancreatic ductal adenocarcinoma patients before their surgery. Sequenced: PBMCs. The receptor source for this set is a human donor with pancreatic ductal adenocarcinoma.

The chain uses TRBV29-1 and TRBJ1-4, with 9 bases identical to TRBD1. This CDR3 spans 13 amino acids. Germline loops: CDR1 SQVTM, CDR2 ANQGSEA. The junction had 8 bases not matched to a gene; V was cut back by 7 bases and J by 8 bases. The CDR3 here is CSARGTGNEKLFF. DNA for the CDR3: TGCAGCGCCCGGGGGACAGGGAACGAAAAACTGTTTTTT.

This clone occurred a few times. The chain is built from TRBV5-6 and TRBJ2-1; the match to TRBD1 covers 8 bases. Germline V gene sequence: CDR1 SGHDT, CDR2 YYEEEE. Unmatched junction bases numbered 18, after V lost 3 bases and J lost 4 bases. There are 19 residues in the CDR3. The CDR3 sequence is CASSSPGGWGPTGYNEQFF. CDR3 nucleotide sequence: TGTGCCAGCAGCTCCCCAGGGGGCTGGGGGCCGACCGGATACAATGAGCAGTTCTTC. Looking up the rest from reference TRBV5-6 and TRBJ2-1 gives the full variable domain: DAGVTQSPTHLIKTRGQQVTLRCSPKSGHDTVSWYQQALGQGPQFIFQYYEEEERQRGNFPDRFSGHQFPNYSSELNVNALLLGDSALYLCASSSPGGWGPTGYNEQFFGPGTRLTVL.

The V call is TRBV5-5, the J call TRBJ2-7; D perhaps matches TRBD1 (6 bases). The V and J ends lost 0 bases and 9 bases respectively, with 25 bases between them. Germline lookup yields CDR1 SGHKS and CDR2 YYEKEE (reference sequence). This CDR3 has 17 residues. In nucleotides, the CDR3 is TGTGCCAGCAGCTTGGGACAGGTTGGGGCTTTATTACGAGCGCAGTACTTC. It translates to CASSLGQVGALLRAQYF. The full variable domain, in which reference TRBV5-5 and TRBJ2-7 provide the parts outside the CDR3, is DAGVTQSPTHLIKTRGQQVTLRCSPISGHKSVSWYQQVLGQGPQFIFQYYEKEERGRGNFPDRFSARQFPNYSSELNVNALLLGDSALYLCASSLGQVGALLRAQYFGPGTRLTVT.

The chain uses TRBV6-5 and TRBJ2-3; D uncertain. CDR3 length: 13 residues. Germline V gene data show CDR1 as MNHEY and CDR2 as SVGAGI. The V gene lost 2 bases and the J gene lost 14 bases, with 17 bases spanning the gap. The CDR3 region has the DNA TGTGCCAGCAGTTACGAGTTGGGCAGGCTAAGGTATTTT. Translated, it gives CASSYELGRLRYF.

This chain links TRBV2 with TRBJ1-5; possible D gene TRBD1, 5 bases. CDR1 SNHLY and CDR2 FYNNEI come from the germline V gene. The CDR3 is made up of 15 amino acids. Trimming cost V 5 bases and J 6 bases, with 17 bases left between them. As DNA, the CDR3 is TGTGCCAGCAGTTCCGCCGTGTGGGGGGGTCAGCCCCAGCATTTT. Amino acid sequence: CASSSAVWGGQPQHF.

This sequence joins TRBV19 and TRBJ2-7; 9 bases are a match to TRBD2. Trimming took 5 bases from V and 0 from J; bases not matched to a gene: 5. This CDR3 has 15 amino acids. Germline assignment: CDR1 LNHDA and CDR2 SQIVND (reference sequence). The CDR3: CASSASGRSSYEQYF. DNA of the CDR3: TGTGCCAGTAGTGCCAGCGGGAGGAGCTCCTACGAGCAGTACTTC. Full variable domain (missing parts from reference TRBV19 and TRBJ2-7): DGGITQSPKYLFRKEGQNVTLSCEQNLNHDAMYWYRQDPGQGLRLIYYSQIVNDFQKGDIAEGYSVSREKKESFPLTVTSAQKNPTAFYLCASSASGRSSYEQYFGPGTRLTVT.

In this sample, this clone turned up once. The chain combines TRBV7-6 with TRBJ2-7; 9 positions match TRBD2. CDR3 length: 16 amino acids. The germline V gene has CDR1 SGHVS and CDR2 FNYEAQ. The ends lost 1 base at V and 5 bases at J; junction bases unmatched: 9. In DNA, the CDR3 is TGTGCCAGCAGCTTAGGGACGGGGACTAGCCTCCACGAGCAGTACTTC. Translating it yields CASSLGTGTSLHEQYF. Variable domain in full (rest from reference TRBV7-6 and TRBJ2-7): GAGVSQSPRYKVTKRGQDVALRCDPISGHVSLYWYRQALGQGPEFLTYFNYEAQQDKSGLPNDRFSAERPEGSISTLTIQRTEQRDSAMYRCASSLGTGTSLHEQYFGPGTRLTVT.

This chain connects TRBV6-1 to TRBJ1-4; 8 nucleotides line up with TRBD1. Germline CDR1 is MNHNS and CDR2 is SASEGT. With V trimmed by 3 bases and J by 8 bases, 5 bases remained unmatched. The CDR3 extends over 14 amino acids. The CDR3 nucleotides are TGTGCCAGCAGTGACAGGGACAGGAACGAAAAACTGTTTTTT. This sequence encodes CASSDRDRNEKLFF.

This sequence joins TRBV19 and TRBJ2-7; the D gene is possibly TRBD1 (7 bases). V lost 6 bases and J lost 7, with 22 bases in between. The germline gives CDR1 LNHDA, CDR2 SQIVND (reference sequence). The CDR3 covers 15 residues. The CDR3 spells CASSSMGQGGVEQYF. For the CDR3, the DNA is TGTGCCAGTAGCTCCATGGGGCAGGGGGGTGTTGAGCAGTACTTC. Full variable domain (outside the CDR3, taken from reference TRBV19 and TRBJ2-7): DGGITQSPKYLFRKEGQNVTLSCEQNLNHDAMYWYRQDPGQGLRLIYYSQIVNDFQKGDIAEGYSVSREKKESFPLTVTSAQKNPTAFYLCASSSMGQGGVEQYFGPGTRLTVT.

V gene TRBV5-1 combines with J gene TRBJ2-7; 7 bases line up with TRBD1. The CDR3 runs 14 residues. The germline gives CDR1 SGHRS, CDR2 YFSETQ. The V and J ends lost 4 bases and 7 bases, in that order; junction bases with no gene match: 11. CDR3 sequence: CASSPLTGPGEQYF. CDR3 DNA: TGCGCCAGCAGCCCTTTGACAGGGCCGGGTGAGCAGTACTTC.

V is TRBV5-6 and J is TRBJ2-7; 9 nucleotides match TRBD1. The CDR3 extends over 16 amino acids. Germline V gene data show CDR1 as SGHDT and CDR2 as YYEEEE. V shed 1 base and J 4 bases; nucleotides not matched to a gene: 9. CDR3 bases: TGTGCCAGCAGCTTGTTGGGACAGGGTATTGGTTACGAGCAGTACTTC. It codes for CASSLLGQGIGYEQYF.

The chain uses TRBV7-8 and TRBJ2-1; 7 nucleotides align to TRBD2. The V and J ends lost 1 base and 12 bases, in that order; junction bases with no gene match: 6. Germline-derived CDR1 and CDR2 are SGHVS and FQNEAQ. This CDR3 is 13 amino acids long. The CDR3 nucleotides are TGTGCCAGCAGCTTAGAGATTGGGGGGGTGCAGTTCTTC. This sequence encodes CASSLEIGGVQFF.

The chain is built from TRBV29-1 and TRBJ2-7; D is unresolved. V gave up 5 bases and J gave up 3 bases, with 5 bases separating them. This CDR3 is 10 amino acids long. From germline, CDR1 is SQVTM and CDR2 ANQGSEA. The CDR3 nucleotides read TGCAGCGTTATATACTACGAGCAGTACTTC. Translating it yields CSVIYYEQYF.

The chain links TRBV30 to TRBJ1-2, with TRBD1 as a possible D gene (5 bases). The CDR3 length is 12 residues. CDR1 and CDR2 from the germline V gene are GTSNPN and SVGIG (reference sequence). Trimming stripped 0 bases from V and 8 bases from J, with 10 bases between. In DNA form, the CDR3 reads TGTGCCTGGAGTGTACCCGGGGGGGGCTACACCTTC. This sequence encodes CAWSVPGGGYTF. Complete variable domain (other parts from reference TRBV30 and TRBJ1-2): SQTIHQWPATLVQPVGSPLSLECTVEGTSNPNLYWYRQAAGRGLQLLFYSVGIGQISSEVPQNLSASRPQDRQFILSSKKLLLSDSGFYLCAWSVPGGGYTFGSGTRLTVV.

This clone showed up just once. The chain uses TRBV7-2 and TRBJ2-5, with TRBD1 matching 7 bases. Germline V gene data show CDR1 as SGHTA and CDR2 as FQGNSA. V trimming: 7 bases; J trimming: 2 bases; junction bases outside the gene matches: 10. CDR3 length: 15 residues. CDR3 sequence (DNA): TGTGCCAGCAAATCGGGGACAGTGACTCAAGAGACCCAGTACTTC. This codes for CASKSGTVTQETQYF.

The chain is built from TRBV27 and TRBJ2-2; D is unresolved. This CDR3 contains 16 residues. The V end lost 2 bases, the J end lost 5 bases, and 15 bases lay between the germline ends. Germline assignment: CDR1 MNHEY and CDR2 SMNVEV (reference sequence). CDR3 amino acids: CASSLSPLLGTGELFF. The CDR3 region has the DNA TGTGCCAGCAGTTTAAGCCCCCTACTTGGTACCGGGGAGCTGTTTTTT.

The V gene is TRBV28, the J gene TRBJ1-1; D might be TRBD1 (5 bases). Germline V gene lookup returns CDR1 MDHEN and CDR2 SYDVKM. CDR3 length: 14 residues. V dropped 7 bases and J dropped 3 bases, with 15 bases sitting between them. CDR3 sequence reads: CASTTVGGYTEAFF. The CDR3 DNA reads TGTGCCAGCACTACGGTGGGGGGGTACACTGAAGCTTTCTTT.

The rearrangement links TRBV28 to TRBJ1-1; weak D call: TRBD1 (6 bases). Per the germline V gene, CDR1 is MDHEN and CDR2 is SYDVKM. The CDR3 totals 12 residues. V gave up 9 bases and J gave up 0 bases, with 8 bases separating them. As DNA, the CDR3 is TGTGCCAGTGGGGGCATGAACACTGAAGCTTTCTTT. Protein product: CASGGMNTEAFF.

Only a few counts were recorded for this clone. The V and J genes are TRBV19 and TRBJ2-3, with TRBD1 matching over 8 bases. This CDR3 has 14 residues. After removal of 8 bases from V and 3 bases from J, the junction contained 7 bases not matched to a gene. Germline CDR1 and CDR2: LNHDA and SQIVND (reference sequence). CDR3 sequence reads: CASEPQGATDTQYF. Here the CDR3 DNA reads TGTGCCAGTGAGCCTCAGGGGGCGACAGATACGCAGTATTTT.

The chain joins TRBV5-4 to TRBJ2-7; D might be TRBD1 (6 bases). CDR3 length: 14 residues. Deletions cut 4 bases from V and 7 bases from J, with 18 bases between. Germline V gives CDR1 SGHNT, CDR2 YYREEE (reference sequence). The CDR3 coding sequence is TGTGCCAGCAGCAACCGGGACATCGCTGGGGAGCAGTACTTC. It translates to CASSNRDIAGEQYF.

As DNA, the CDR3 is TGTGCCAGCAGCAATTTAAACAGAACGAGAAAGCCGAACACAGATACGCAGTATTTT. Translation gives CASSNLNRTRKPNTDTQYF. The V call is TRBV21-1, the J call TRBJ2-3; TRBD1, the table's D call, lacks a check against the DNA. TRBV21-1 has pseudogene status. CDR3 length: 19 amino acids.

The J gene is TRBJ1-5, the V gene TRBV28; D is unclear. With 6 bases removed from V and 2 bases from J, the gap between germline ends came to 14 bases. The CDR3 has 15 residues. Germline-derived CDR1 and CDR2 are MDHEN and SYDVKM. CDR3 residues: CASSESGRRNQPQHF. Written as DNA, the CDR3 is TGTGCCAGCAGCGAAAGCGGGCGCCGCAATCAGCCCCAGCATTTT. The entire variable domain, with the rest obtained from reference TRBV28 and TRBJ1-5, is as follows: DVKVTQSSRYLVKRTGEKVFLECVQDMDHENMFWYRQDPGLGLRLIYFSYDVKMKEKGDIPEGYSVSREKKERFSLILESASTNQTSMYLCASSESGRRNQPQHFGDGTRLSIL.

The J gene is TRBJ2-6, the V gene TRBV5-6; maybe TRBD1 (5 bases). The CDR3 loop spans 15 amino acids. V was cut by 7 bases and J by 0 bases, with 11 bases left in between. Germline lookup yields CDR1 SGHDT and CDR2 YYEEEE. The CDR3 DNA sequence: TGTGCCAGCGTCCAGGGTATCTCTGGGGCCAACGTCCTGACTTTC. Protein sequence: CASVQGISGANVLTF.

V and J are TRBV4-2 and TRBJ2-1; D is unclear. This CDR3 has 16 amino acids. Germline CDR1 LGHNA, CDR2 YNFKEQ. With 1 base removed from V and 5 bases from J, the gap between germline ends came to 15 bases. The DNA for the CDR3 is TGTGCCAGCAGCCAAGGCTCATTTCTGGCTGACAATGAGCAGTTCTTC. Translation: CASSQGSFLADNEQFF.

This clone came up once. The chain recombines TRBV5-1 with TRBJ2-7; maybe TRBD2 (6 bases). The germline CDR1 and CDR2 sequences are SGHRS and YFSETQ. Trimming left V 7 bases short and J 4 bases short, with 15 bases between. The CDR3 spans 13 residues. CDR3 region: CASYSGTAYEQYF. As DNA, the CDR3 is TGCGCCAGCTACTCAGGGACTGCGTACGAGCAGTACTTC.

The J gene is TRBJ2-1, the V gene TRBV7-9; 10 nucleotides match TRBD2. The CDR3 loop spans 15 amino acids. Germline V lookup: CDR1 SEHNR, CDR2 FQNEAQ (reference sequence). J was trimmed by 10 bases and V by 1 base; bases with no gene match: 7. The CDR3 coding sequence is TGTGCCAGCAGCTTAGTTTTGCTAGCGGGGGAGGAGCAGTTCTTC. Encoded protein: CASSLVLLAGEEQFF.

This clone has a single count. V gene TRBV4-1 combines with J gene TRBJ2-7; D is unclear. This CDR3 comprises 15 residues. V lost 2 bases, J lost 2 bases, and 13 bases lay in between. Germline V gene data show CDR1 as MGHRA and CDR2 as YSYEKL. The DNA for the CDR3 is TGCGCCAGCAGCCAACGTCTAACCGATCCCTACGAGCAGTACTTC. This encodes CASSQRLTDPYEQYF.

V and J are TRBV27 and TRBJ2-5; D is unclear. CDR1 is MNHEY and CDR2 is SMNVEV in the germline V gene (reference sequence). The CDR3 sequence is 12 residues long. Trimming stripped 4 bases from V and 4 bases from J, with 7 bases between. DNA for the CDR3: TGTGCCAGCAGTTCGGGTGGAGAGACCCAGTACTTC. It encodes CASSSGGETQYF.